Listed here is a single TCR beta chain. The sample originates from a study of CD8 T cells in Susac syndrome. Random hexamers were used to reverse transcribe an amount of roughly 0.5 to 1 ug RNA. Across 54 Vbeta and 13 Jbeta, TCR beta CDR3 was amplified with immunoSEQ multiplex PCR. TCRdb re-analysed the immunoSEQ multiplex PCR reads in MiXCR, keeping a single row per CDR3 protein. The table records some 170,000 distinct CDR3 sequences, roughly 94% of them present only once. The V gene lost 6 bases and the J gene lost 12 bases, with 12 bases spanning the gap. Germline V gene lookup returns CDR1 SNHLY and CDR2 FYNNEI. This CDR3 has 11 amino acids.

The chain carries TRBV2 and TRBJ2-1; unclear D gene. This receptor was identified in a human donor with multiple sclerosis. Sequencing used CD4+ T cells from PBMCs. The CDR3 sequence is CASSRTMRQFF. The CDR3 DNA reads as TGTGCCAGCAGCCGAACTATGAGGCAGTTCTTC. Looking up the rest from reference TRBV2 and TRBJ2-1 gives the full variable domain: EPEVTQTPSHQVTQMGQEVILRCVPISNHLYFYWYRQILGQKVEFLVSFYNNEISEKSEIFDDQFSVERPDGSNFTLKIRSTKLEDSAMYFCASSRTMRQFFGPGTRLTVL.